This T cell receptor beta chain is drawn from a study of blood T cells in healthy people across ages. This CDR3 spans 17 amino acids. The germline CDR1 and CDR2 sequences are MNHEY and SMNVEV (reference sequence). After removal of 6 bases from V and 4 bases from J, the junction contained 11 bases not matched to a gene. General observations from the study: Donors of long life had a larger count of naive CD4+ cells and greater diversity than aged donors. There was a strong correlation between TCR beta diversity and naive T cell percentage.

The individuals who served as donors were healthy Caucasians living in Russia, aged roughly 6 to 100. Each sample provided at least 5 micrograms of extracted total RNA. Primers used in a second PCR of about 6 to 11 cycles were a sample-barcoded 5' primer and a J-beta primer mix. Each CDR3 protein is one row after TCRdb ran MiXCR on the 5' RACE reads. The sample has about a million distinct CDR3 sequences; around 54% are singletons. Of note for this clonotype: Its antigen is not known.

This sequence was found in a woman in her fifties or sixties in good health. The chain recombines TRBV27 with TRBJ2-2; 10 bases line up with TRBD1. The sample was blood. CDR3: CASRNLGRDRGTGELFF. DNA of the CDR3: TGTGCCAGCAGAAATTTGGGAAGGGACAGGGGCACCGGGGAGCTGTTTTTT.